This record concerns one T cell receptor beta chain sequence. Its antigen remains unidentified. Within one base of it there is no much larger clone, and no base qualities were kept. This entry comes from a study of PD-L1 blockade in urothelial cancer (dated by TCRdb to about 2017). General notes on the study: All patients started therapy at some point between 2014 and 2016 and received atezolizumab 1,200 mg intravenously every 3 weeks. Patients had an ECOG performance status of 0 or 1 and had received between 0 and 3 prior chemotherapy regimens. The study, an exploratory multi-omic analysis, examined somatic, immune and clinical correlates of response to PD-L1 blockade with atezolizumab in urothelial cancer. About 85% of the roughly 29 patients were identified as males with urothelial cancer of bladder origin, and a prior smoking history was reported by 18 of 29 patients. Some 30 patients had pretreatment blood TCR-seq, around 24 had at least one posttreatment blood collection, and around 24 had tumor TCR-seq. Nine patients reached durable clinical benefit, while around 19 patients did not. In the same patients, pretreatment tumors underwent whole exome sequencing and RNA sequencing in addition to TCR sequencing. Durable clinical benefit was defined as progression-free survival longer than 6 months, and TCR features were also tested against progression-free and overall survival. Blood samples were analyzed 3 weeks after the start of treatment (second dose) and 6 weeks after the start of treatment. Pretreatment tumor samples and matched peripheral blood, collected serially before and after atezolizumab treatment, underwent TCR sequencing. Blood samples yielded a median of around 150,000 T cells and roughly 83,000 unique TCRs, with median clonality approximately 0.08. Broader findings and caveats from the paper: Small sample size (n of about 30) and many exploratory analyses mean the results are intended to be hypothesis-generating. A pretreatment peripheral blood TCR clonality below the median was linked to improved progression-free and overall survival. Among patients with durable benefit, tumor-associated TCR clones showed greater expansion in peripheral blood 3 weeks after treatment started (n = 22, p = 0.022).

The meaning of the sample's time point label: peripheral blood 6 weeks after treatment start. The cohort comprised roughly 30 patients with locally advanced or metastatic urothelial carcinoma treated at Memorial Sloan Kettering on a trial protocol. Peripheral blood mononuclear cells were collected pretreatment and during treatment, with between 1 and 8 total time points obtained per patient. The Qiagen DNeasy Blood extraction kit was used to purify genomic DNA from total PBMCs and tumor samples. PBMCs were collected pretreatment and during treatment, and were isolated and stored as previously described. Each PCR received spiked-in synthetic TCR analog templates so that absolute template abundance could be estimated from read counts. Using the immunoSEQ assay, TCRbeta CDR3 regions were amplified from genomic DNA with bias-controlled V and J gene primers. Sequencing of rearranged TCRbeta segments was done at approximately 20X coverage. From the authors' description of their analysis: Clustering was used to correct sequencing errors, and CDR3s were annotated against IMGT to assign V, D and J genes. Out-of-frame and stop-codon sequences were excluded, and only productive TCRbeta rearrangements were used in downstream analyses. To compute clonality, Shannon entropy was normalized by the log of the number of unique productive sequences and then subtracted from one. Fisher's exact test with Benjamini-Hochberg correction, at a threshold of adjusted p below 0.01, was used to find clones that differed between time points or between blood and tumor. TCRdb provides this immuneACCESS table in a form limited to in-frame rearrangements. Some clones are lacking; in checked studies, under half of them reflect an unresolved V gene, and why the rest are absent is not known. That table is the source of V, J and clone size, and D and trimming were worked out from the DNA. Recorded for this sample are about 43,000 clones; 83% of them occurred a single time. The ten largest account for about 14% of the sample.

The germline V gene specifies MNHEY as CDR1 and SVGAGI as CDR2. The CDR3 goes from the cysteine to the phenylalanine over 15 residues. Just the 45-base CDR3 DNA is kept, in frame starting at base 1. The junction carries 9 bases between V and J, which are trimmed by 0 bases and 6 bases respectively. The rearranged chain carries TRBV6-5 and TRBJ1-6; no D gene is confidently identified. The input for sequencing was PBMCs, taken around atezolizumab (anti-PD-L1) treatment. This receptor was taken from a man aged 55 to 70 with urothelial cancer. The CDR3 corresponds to CASSYSAQINSPLHF. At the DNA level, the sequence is TGTGCCAGCAGTTACTCGGCTCAGATTAATTCACCCCTCCACTTT.